A selection of T cell receptor beta chains follows, all from one sample in a study of siplizumab effects on memory and regulatory T cells. TCRdb's table, derived via immunoSEQ multiplex PCR, lists solely in-frame clones and lacks some. The data contain more than 90,000 clones, about 93% of them singletons. The sample was non-Treg CD4+ T cells sorted from blood. Every receptor here comes from a human donor in good health. Both conserved end residues are part of each CDR3. Each record gives: D gene, J gene, clone size, CDR3 length, V gene, CDR3 protein, CDR3 DNA. D genes are given only for firm matches. A clone size is listed for some rows: how often the clone was seen (once, few, many), or a class if it is expanded.

TRBD2 | TRBJ2-1 | - | 15 | TRBV29-1 | CSVEGRTSSYNEQFF | TGCAGCGTTGAAGGTAGGACTAGCAGTTACAATGAGCAGTTCTTC
- | TRBJ1-3 | - | 13 | TRBV7-2 | CASSPTYGNTIYF | TGTGCCAGCAGCCCCACGTACGGAAACACCATATATTTT
- | TRBJ1-1 | - | 14 | TRBV5-4 | CASSLQGVDTEAFF | TGTGCCAGCAGCTTACAGGGAGTCGACACTGAAGCTTTCTTT
TRBD1 | TRBJ2-7 | - | 16 | TRBV4-2 | CASSQDWGQTSYEQYF | TGTGCCAGCAGCCAAGACTGGGGACAGACCTCCTACGAGCAGTACTTC
- | TRBJ2-7 | - | 14 | TRBV30 | CAWTPQSASYEQYF | TGTGCCTGGACCCCCCAAAGCGCCTCCTACGAGCAGTACTTC
- | TRBJ2-7 | once | 11 | TRBV6-5 | CASGRPYEQYF | TGTGCCAGCGGACGGCCCTACGAGCAGTACTTC
TRBD1 | TRBJ1-5 | - | 16 | TRBV27 | CASRILGTGGNQPQHF | TGTGCCAGCAGGATACTAGGGACAGGTGGAAATCAGCCCCAGCATTTT
- | TRBJ1-3 | - | 16 | TRBV5-1 | CASSLVGARYGNTIYF | TGCGCCAGCAGCTTGGTGGGGGCGCGATACGGAAACACCATATATTTT
- | TRBJ2-5 | - | 13 | TRBV27 | CASSLGKKETQYF | TGTGCCAGCAGTCTCGGGAAGAAGGAGACCCAGTACTTC
- | TRBJ1-5 | - | 15 | TRBV15 | CATSRDSGGGQPQHF | TGTGCCACCAGCAGAGATTCTGGGGGGGGGCAGCCCCAGCATTTT
TRBD2 | TRBJ2-1 | - | 14 | TRBV11-3 | CASSLSGINNEQFF | TGTGCCAGCAGCCTGAGCGGGATTAACAATGAGCAGTTCTTC
- | TRBJ1-5 | - | 14 | TRBV28 | CASSLRTGNQPQHF | TGTGCCAGCAGTTTACGTACAGGGAATCAGCCCCAGCATTTT
- | TRBJ2-1 | - | 11 | TRBV2 | CASSETKSEFF | TGTGCCAGCAGTGAAACCAAGTCGGAGTTCTTC
- | TRBJ2-7 | - | 15 | TRBV5-8 | CASSGRGQPFYEQYF | TGTGCCAGCAGTGGGCGGGGACAGCCTTTCTACGAGCAGTACTTC
TRBD1 | TRBJ1-5 | - | 15 | TRBV5-1 | CASSYTTGVGQPQHF | TGCGCCAGCAGCTACACGACAGGGGTTGGTCAGCCCCAGCATTTT